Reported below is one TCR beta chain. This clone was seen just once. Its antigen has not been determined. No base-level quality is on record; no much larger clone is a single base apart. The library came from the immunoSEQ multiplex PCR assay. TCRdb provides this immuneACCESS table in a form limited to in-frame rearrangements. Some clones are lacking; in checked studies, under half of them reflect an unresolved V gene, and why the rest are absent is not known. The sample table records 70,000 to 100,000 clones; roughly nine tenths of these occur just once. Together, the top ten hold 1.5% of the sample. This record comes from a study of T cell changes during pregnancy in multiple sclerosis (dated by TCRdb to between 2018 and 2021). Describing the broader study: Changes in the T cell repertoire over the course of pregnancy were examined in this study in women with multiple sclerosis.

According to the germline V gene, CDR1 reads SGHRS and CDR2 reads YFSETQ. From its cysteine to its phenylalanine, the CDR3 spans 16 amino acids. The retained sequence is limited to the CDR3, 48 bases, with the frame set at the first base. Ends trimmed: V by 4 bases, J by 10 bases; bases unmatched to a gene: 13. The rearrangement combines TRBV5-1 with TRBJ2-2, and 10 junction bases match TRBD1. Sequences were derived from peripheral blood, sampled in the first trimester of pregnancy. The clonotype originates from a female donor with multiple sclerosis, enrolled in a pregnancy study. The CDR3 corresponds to CASSNHQGQGGVELFF. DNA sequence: TGCGCCAGCAGCAACCACCAAGGACAGGGGGGAGTGGAGCTGTTTTTT.